This entry concerns a single T cell receptor beta chain. What it binds is not known. Unmatched junction bases numbered 7, after V lost 5 bases and J lost 5 bases. Germline-derived CDR1 and CDR2 are SEHNR and FQNEAQ (reference sequence). CDR3 length: 15 amino acids. This record belongs to a study of blood T cells in healthy people across ages. Findings and limits, study-wide: Diversity was higher, and naive CD4+ cells more numerous, in long-lived donors than in aged donors.

Alongside a J-beta primer mix, a sample-barcoded 5' primer served in a second PCR lasting roughly 7 to 12 cycles. There were at least 2.5 million CDR3-containing paired-end reads obtained from each sample. TCRdb independently ran MiXCR on the 5' RACE reads; one entry per CDR3 protein. In the table there are 850,000 to 1,000,000 distinct CDR3 sequences, 51% of which are singletons. The TCR sequence derives from a woman aged 60-75 years in good health. The chain combines TRBV7-9 with TRBJ1-4, with TRBD1 identical over 8 bases. Sample: blood. The CDR3 DNA follows: TGTGCCAGCAGCCGGGGAAGACAGGGGAATGAAAAACTGTTTTTT. Encoded protein: CASSRGRQGNEKLFF.